Sequencing of this T cell receptor beta chain was carried out in a study of OX40 agonist ivuxolimab in advanced cancers. Study overall: Across the patients, intravenous ivuxolimab was delivered every 2 weeks at 0.01 to 10 mg/kg.

The CDR3 extends over 12 amino acids. Germline V gene lookup returns CDR1 GTSNPN and CDR2 SVGIG (reference sequence). V lost 2 bases to trimming and J lost 7 bases, with 12 bases between them. As to this clone: As yet, its antigen is unknown.

Using immunoSEQ multiplex PCR, the repertoire was profiled, and TCRdb retains in-frame clones only, with some absent. The sample holds about 45,000 clones, about nine tenths seen once. Findings of the study overall: The mean number of expanded clones was higher in CD8+ T cells than in CD4+.

This sample comprised CD4+ or CD8+ T cells sorted from blood, obtained in a trial of the OX40 agonist ivuxolimab. This chain connects TRBV30 to TRBJ2-7; D remains ambiguous. The receptor's source is an adult with an advanced solid tumor such as melanoma, head and neck, liver or kidney cancer. The CDR3 coding sequence is TGTGCCTGGAGTTCCGGGCCTCGGGAGCAGTACTTC. Its translation: CAWSSGPREQYF.